Following are 30 T cell receptor beta chains from one sample sequenced in a study of shared clonotypes between healthy human individuals (dated by TCRdb to the early 2020s). The library was produced with the immunoSEQ multiplex PCR assay. The clones in this table, taken by TCRdb from immuneACCESS, are in-frame only. Not every clone is retained; where verified, under half of the shortfall comes from an unresolved V gene, and the cause of the rest is unknown. The sample table holds 2 million to 2.5 million clones, of which under 97% were seen once. Of the sample, around 0.13% falls within the top ten clones. Sequenced sample: naive CD4+ T cells sorted from blood. Read against the paper, the sample's cell subset or site label means: CD45RA+ positively selected. The origin of the receptors is a man aged 18 to 29 in good health.

This chain joins TRBV5-6 and TRBJ2-5; weak D call: TRBD1 (6 bases). Germline CDR1 and CDR2: SGHDT and YYEEEE. V was trimmed by 5 bases and J by 3 bases, leaving 14 bases between them. This CDR3 is built from 14 residues. The CDR3 bases are TGTGCCAGCAGGGACCTACAGGGAAAAGAGACCCAGTACTTC. This codes for CASRDLQGKETQYF. The variable domain in full, completed from reference TRBV5-6 and TRBJ2-5, reads DAGVTQSPTHLIKTRGQQVTLRCSPKSGHDTVSWYQQALGQGPQFIFQYYEEEERQRGNFPDRFSGHQFPNYSSELNVNALLLGDSALYLCASRDLQGKETQYFGPGTRLLVL.

This chain joins TRBV6-1 and TRBJ1-3; D is unclear. Germline-derived CDR1 and CDR2 are MNHNS and SASEGT. The CDR3 covers 13 residues. Deletions cut 1 base from V and 3 bases from J, with 4 bases between. CDR3: CASSEVFGNTIYF. For the CDR3, the DNA is TGTGCCAGCAGTGAAGTCTTTGGAAACACCATATATTTT.

Comment on this clone: This sample also contains other DNA sequences that code for the same CDR3. J is TRBJ1-1 and V is TRBV10-3, with D possibly being TRBD1 (5 bases). With 7 bases removed from V and 0 bases from J, the gap between germline ends came to 9 bases. The germline gives CDR1 ENHRY, CDR2 SYGVKD. The CDR3 is 13 amino acids. The CDR3 loop is CAITAGMNTEAFF. In DNA form, the CDR3 reads TGTGCCATCACAGCAGGGATGAACACTGAAGCTTTCTTT.

The chain employs TRBV7-8 and TRBJ2-1, with D possibly being TRBD1 (5 bases). The germline gives CDR1 SGHVS, CDR2 FQNEAQ. The CDR3 totals 15 residues. Trimming removed 4 bases at V and 5 bases at J, with 15 bases between. The CDR3 is CASSSSREPNNEQFF. The DNA of the CDR3 is TGTGCCAGCAGCTCCTCCAGGGAACCCAACAATGAGCAGTTCTTC. The whole variable domain, remainder taken from reference TRBV7-8 and TRBJ2-1, is GAGVSQSPRYKVAKRGQDVALRCDPISGHVSLFWYQQALGQGPEFLTYFQNEAQLDKSGLPSDRFFAERPEGSVSTLKIQRTQQEDSAVYLCASSSSREPNNEQFFGPGTRLTVL.

The chain joins TRBV11-2 to TRBJ1-3; TRBD1 agrees at 7 bases. The CDR3 covers 15 residues. V lost 6 bases to trimming and J lost 4 bases; unmatched junction nucleotides: 9. Germline assignment: CDR1 SGHAT and CDR2 FQNNGV. CDR3 sequence (DNA): TGTGCCAGCAGTCCTAATACAGGGGTCGGAAACACCATATATTTT. This sequence encodes CASSPNTGVGNTIYF.

As to this clone: The same CDR3 also results from other DNA sequences found in this sample. The rearrangement links TRBV4-1 to TRBJ1-3; 8 bases align to TRBD1. With V trimmed by 2 bases and J by 0 bases, 3 bases remained unmatched. CDR3 length equals 16 residues. The germline CDR1 and CDR2 sequences are MGHRA and YSYEKL. Here the CDR3 reads CASSQPTGGSGNTIYF. CDR3 coding DNA: TGCGCCAGCAGCCAACCCACAGGGGGCTCTGGAAACACCATATATTTT.

The chain combines TRBV9 with TRBJ2-5; D possibly corresponds to TRBD1 (6 bases). The length of the CDR3 is 15 residues. Trimming left V 1 base short and J 5 bases short, with 15 bases between. From germline, CDR1 is SGDLS and CDR2 YYNGEE. In nucleotides, the CDR3 is TGTGCCAGCAGCGTACAAACCCAGAGGGGGGAGACCCAGTACTTC. Amino acids: CASSVQTQRGETQYF. The full variable domain, completed using reference TRBV9 and TRBJ2-5, is DSGVTQTPKHLITATGQRVTLRCSPRSGDLSVYWYQQSLDQGLQFLIQYYNGEERAKGNILERFSAQQFPDLHSELNLSSLELGDSALYFCASSVQTQRGETQYFGPGTRLLVL.

Note on this clone: The same CDR3 can be traced to other DNA sequences in this sample. The chain carries TRBV10-1 and TRBJ1-2; D is uncertain. This CDR3 spans 13 amino acids. Per germline, CDR1 WNHNN and CDR2 SYGVQD (reference sequence). The germline V and J ends were trimmed by 3 bases and 2 bases, with 7 bases remaining between them. In DNA form, the CDR3 reads TGCGCCAGCAGTGAATACAGAAACTATGGCTACACCTTC. Translating gives CASSEYRNYGYTF.

This clone was counted a few times. The J gene is TRBJ2-3, the V gene TRBV11-2, with 8 bases identical to TRBD2. Looked up from germline, CDR1 is SGHAT and CDR2 is FQNNGV. The V gene end was trimmed by 5 bases and the J gene end by 3 bases; junction bases not matched to a gene: 7. The CDR3 consists of 15 residues. CDR3 amino acids: CASSPLGGGTDTQYF. Written as DNA, the CDR3 is TGTGCCAGCAGCCCTTTGGGCGGGGGGACAGATACGCAGTATTTT.

The V gene is TRBV29-1, the J gene TRBJ1-3; no definite D call. V lost 7 bases and J 1 base, leaving 5 bases between the germline ends. The germline V gene encodes CDR1 SQVTM and CDR2 ANQGSEA. This CDR3 region has 11 residues. DNA for the CDR3: TGCAGCGGCGTATCTGGAAACACCATATATTTT. Its protein is CSGVSGNTIYF.

The chain links TRBV19 to TRBJ1-5, with D tentatively TRBD1 (6 bases). The CDR3 has 21 residues. Germline CDR1 LNHDA, CDR2 SQIVND (reference sequence). V lost 3 bases and J lost 0, with 27 bases in between. The CDR3 DNA is TGTGCCAGTAGTATGGTCCCTCCTCGACAGGCTCTTCGGGTTAGCAATCAGCCCCAGCATTTT. As protein: CASSMVPPRQALRVSNQPQHF.

The V and J genes are TRBV9 and TRBJ2-3, with 9 bases identical to TRBD2. Per the germline V gene, CDR1 is SGDLS and CDR2 is YYNGEE. The CDR3 extends over 15 amino acids. The V segment lost 0 bases and the J segment 7 bases; nucleotides outside the gene matches: 6. The CDR3: CASSVALREGHTQYF. The CDR3 bases are TGTGCCAGCAGCGTAGCTCTGCGGGAGGGACATACGCAGTATTTT. Full variable domain (missing parts from reference TRBV9 and TRBJ2-3): DSGVTQTPKHLITATGQRVTLRCSPRSGDLSVYWYQQSLDQGLQFLIQYYNGEERAKGNILERFSAQQFPDLHSELNLSSLELGDSALYFCASSVALREGHTQYFGPGTRLTVL.

V gene TRBV11-2 combines with J gene TRBJ2-2; 7 bases are a match to TRBD1. With 3 bases clipped from V and 7 bases from J, the junction kept 5 bases outside the gene matches. This CDR3 has 14 amino acids. The germline CDR1 and CDR2 sequences are SGHAT and FQNNGV. The chain's CDR3 is CASSFTGAGGELFF. The CDR3 DNA reads TGTGCCAGCAGCTTCACAGGGGCGGGCGGGGAGCTGTTTTTT. Full variable domain (remainder filled in from reference TRBV11-2 and TRBJ2-2): EAGVAQSPRYKIIEKRQSVAFWCNPISGHATLYWYQQILGQGPKLLIQFQNNGVVDDSQLPKDRFSAERLKGVDSTLKIQPAKLEDSAVYLCASSFTGAGGELFFGEGSRLTVL.

The chain links TRBV19 to TRBJ1-1; possibly TRBD1 for D (5 bases). The CDR3 consists of 15 residues. The germline gives CDR1 LNHDA, CDR2 SQIVND (reference sequence). V was pared by 7 bases and J by 6 bases, with 21 bases between. CDR3: CASIPPGGINAEAFF. As DNA, the CDR3 is TGTGCCAGTATCCCTCCGGGGGGGATCAACGCTGAAGCTTTCTTT.

Turning to this clone: Other nucleotide sequences from this sample produce the same CDR3. The chain joins TRBV10-3 to TRBJ2-3; TRBD1 is a possible D gene (5 bases). CDR1 is ENHRY, CDR2 SYGVKD, per germline. The CDR3 sequence is 12 residues long. Trimming stripped 6 bases from V and 3 bases from J, with 7 bases between. CDR3 residues: CAISGQTDTQYF. The CDR3 DNA follows: TGTGCCATCAGCGGACAAACAGATACGCAGTATTTT.

This rearrangement joins TRBV10-3 to TRBJ2-7, with 7 bases matching TRBD1. This CDR3 contains 12 residues. V was clipped by 3 bases and J by 11 bases; unmatched bases: 7. CDR1 is ENHRY, CDR2 SYGVKD, per germline. CDR3 DNA sequence: TGTGCCATCAGTGAACCCAACAGGGGAAAGTACTTC. It specifies CAISEPNRGKYF.

The gene calls are TRBV13 and TRBJ2-2, with D possibly being TRBD1 (5 bases). The CDR3 contains 15 residues. Germline-derived CDR1 and CDR2 are PRHDT and FYEKMQ (reference sequence). V was clipped by 5 bases and J by 2 bases, with 12 bases between them. The CDR3 bases are TGTGCCAGCAGCGTCAACAGGCTTAACACCGGGGAGCTGTTTTTT. This translates into CASSVNRLNTGELFF.

The chain combines TRBV2 with TRBJ2-6, with a possible D match to TRBD2 (5 bases). In germline, CDR1 is SNHLY, CDR2 FYNNEI. V was clipped by 3 bases and J by 3 bases, with 15 bases between them. This CDR3 has 17 amino acids. CDR3: CASSEDLAIGGANVLTF. The DNA of the CDR3 is TGTGCCAGCAGTGAGGACTTGGCGATAGGTGGGGCCAACGTCCTGACTTTC.

The V gene is TRBV23-1, the J gene TRBJ1-1, with D uncertain. TRBV23-1 is an ORF, with its function uncertain. Between the trimmed V and J ends, which lost 0 bases and 6 bases, there was a span of 8 bases. The CDR3 is 13 amino acids. The CDR3 bases are TGCGCCAGCAGTCAATCGTTCCGGGCTGAAGCTTTCTTT. Translating gives CASSQSFRAEAFF.

This chain uses TRBV7-9 with TRBJ2-5; D perhaps matches TRBD2 (6 bases). This CDR3 comprises 15 residues. Trimming took 5 bases from V and 3 from J, leaving 16 bases between them. CDR1 and CDR2 (germline): SEHNR, FQNEAQ (reference sequence). CDR3 in amino acids: CASSPSGRGKETQYF. The CDR3 DNA follows: TGTGCCAGCAGCCCCTCGGGACGGGGGAAAGAGACCCAGTACTTC.

This chain connects TRBV11-3 to TRBJ2-5; D is undetermined. Trimming pared 4 bases from V and 2 bases from J, leaving 8 bases between. In germline, CDR1 is SGHNT, CDR2 YENEEA. The CDR3 loop spans 13 amino acids. The CDR3 region is CASSSNAQETQYF. The CDR3 nucleotides read TGTGCCAGCAGCTCCAATGCGCAAGAGACCCAGTACTTC.

The chain recombines TRBV9 with TRBJ2-1; D might be TRBD2 (6 bases). This CDR3 has 14 residues. V lost 3 bases and J 3 bases, leaving 10 bases between the germline ends. In germline, CDR1 is SGDLS, CDR2 YYNGEE. The CDR3 loop is CASSAMGGYNEQFF. CDR3 sequence (DNA): TGTGCCAGCAGCGCAATGGGGGGCTACAATGAGCAGTTCTTC.

V is TRBV29-1 and J is TRBJ2-7; tentative D call: TRBD2 (5 bases). The CDR3 length is 13 residues. The germline gives CDR1 SQVTM, CDR2 ANQGSEA. V was pared by 4 bases and J by 2 bases, with 12 bases between. As DNA, the CDR3 is TGCAGCGTTGTGAGGGAGCCAGCCTACGAGCAGTACTTC. Translating gives CSVVREPAYEQYF.

The chain carries TRBV6-1 and TRBJ1-1, with D perhaps matching TRBD1 (6 bases). This CDR3 spans 13 amino acids. Germline lookup yields CDR1 MNHNS and CDR2 SASEGT. The CDR3 region is CALSAGAGTEAFF. CDR3 DNA: TGTGCTCTCTCGGCGGGGGCGGGAACTGAAGCTTTCTTT.

The chain combines TRBV18 with TRBJ2-2; possible D gene TRBD1, 6 bases. CDR1 is KGHSH and CDR2 is LQKENI in the germline V gene. V lost 3 bases, J lost 5 bases, and 19 bases lay in between. CDR3 length equals 17 residues. CDR3 loop: CASSPGVPGQTTGELFF. DNA of the CDR3: TGTGCCAGCTCACCCGGTGTTCCGGGACAAACTACCGGGGAGCTGTTTTTT. The full variable domain, rest sourced from reference TRBV18 and TRBJ2-2, is NAGVMQNPRHLVRRRGQEARLRCSPMKGHSHVYWYRQLPEEGLKFMVYLQKENIIDESGMPKERFSAEFPKEGPSILRIQQVVRGDSAAYFCASSPGVPGQTTGELFFGEGSRLTVL.

The chain joins TRBV4-3 to TRBJ2-7; TRBD2 aligns across 8 bases. This CDR3 has 15 residues. J gave up 4 bases and V 4 bases, and 9 bases lay outside the gene matches. Germline lookup yields CDR1 LGHNA and CDR2 YSLEER. The CDR3 sequence is CASSRFDGRAYEQYF. CDR3 DNA sequence: TGCGCCAGCAGCCGCTTTGACGGGAGGGCATACGAGCAGTACTTC.

Worth noting for this clone: The sample has other DNA sequences that encode this CDR3 too. The CDR3 reads CASSLSGGYYEQYF. CDR3 nucleotide sequence: TGTGCCAGCAGTTTATCCGGGGGTTACTACGAGCAGTACTTC. The rearrangement uses TRBV28 and TRBJ2-7, with D possibly TRBD2 on 6 matching bases. Trimming left V 1 base short and J 3 bases short, with 10 bases between. CDR1 and CDR2 (germline): MDHEN, SYDVKM. The CDR3 runs to 14 residues. Full variable domain (missing parts from reference TRBV28 and TRBJ2-7): DVKVTQSSRYLVKRTGEKVFLECVQDMDHENMFWYRQDPGLGLRLIYFSYDVKMKEKGDIPEGYSVSREKKERFSLILESASTNQTSMYLCASSLSGGYYEQYFGPGTRLTVT.

This chain uses TRBV29-1 with TRBJ1-1; D is possibly TRBD1 (6 bases). Per the germline V gene, CDR1 is SQVTM and CDR2 is ANQGSEA. The V end lost 7 bases, the J end lost 4 bases, and 19 bases lay between the germline ends. This CDR3 has 14 amino acids. CDR3 DNA sequence: TGCAGCGCCATCCGGGACATCGGACCCACTGAAGCTTTCTTT. It translates to CSAIRDIGPTEAFF.

The CDR3 nucleotides read TGTGCCAGCAGTAATTTCCACGAGCAGTACTTC. It yields the protein CASSNFHEQYF. The rearrangement uses TRBV6-6 and TRBJ2-7; no clear D. The CDR3 spans 11 residues. The germline CDR1 and CDR2 sequences are MNHNY and SVGAGI (reference sequence). The V and J ends lost 5 bases and 5 bases respectively, with 7 bases between them.

This clone occurred once. This chain uses TRBV10-2 with TRBJ1-1; D gene unclear. The CDR3 contains 12 residues. CDR1 and CDR2 (germline): WSHSY, SAAADI. Deletions cut 3 bases from V and 6 bases from J, with 8 bases between. CDR3 region: CASSDLGSEAFF. CDR3 DNA: TGCGCCAGCAGTGATTTGGGATCTGAAGCTTTCTTT.